The rows below give T cell receptor beta chains drawn from one sample of a study of cytomegalovirus exposure and HLA in healthy donors. The data were produced by immunoSEQ multiplex PCR, yet TCRdb's version contains in-frame clones alone and is incomplete. The data hold some 180,000 clones, with about 85% observed a single time. Sequenced input: PBMCs. The source is a girl aged 10 to 17 in good health and CMV-seropositive. CDR3s include the opening cysteine and the closing phenylalanine or tryptophan. D genes are given only for firm matches. For some rows the clone size is stated as once, few or many, or as a class when expanded; others skip it.

V gene	clone size	D gene	J gene	CDR3 protein	CDR3 DNA
TRBV5-6	few	.	TRBJ2-1	CASSLGKGFSTFF	TGTGCCAGCAGCTTGGGGAAGGGGTTCTCTACGTTCTTC
TRBV7-8	.	.	TRBJ2-1	CASSLEAGSSYNEQFF	TGTGCCAGCAGCTTAGAAGCGGGCAGCTCCTACAATGAGCAGTTCTTC
TRBV5-1	.	.	TRBJ2-2	CASSSTGGNTGELFF	TGCGCCAGCAGCTCGACAGGCGGGAACACCGGGGAGCTGTTTTTT
TRBV6-5	.	TRBD1	TRBJ1-2	CASSLTGTGGSHGYTF	TGTGCCAGCAGTTTAACTGGGACAGGGGGTTCTCACGGCTACACCTTC
TRBV5-1	.	.	TRBJ1-1	CASSLGPRREAFF	TGCGCCAGCAGCCTTGGGCCCAGGCGTGAAGCTTTCTTT
TRBV27	.	TRBD2	TRBJ2-6	CATREGRVGANVLTF	TGTGCCACCAGGGAGGGTCGGGTTGGGGCCAACGTCCTGACTTTC
TRBV10-2	few	.	TRBJ2-7	CASSGPGKHEQYF	TGCGCCAGCAGTGGACCGGGAAAGCACGAGCAGTACTTC
TRBV4-1	.	TRBD1	TRBJ1-6	CASSQETPRTGGNSPLHF	TGCGCCAGCAGCCAAGAGACTCCAAGGACAGGGGGCAATTCACCCCTCCACTTT
TRBV9	.	TRBD1	TRBJ1-2	CASSPRQGAGEGYTF	TGTGCCAGCAGCCCTCGACAGGGGGCCGGTGAAGGCTACACCTTC
TRBV18	.	.	TRBJ2-5	CASSPREGAGQETQYF	TGTGCCAGCTCACCACGCGAAGGGGCTGGGCAAGAGACCCAGTACTTC
TRBV13	.	TRBD2	TRBJ2-1	CASSLEASGSSEQFF	TGTGCCAGCAGCTTAGAGGCTAGCGGGAGTAGCGAGCAGTTCTTC
TRBV4-1	.	.	TRBJ2-5	CASSQQQDRETQYF	TGCGCCAGCAGCCAACAACAGGATCGGGAGACCCAGTACTTC
TRBV7-9	.	TRBD2	TRBJ2-1	CASSLLAGVINEQFF	TGTGCCAGCAGCTTACTGGCGGGAGTCATCAATGAGCAGTTCTTC
TRBV6-4	.	.	TRBJ2-2	CASSVRGAATGELFF	TGTGCCAGCAGTGTACGGGGGGCTGCCACCGGGGAGCTGTTTTTT
TRBV30	few	.	TRBJ1-2	CAWRGDSKLGYTF	TGTGCCTGGAGGGGGGACTCAAAACTAGGCTACACCTTC
TRBV7-9	.	TRBD2	TRBJ2-1	CASSPRTSGPYNEQFF	TGTGCCAGCAGCCCCAGGACTAGCGGGCCTTACAATGAGCAGTTCTTC
TRBV21-1	once	.	TRBJ1-1	CASSDRGLGTEAFF	TGTGCCAGCAGCGACAGGGGGCTGGGCACTGAAGCTTTCTTT
TRBV7-2	.	.	TRBJ2-6	CASSAGNVLTF	TGTGCCAGCAGTGCGGGCAACGTCCTGACTTTC
TRBV27	.	TRBD2	TRBJ2-7	CASSSGLGVYEQYF	TGTGCCAGCAGTTCGGGACTAGGGGTCTACGAGCAGTACTTC
TRBV29-1	.	TRBD1	TRBJ1-2	CSVEDRSGGDYGYTF	TGCAGCGTTGAAGATCGGTCAGGGGGCGACTATGGCTACACCTTC
TRBV6-5	.	TRBD1	TRBJ1-6	CASRTGNNSPLHF	TGTGCCAGCAGGACAGGGAATAATTCACCCCTCCACTTT
TRBV5-6	.	TRBD1	TRBJ2-7	CASSSDGTGLYEQYF	TGTGCCAGCAGCTCTGACGGGACAGGGCTCTACGAGCAGTACTTC
TRBV10-2	few	.	TRBJ1-5	CASSEGEDNQPQHF	TGCGCCAGCAGTGAAGGGGAGGACAATCAGCCCCAGCATTTT
TRBV6-5	.	.	TRBJ1-1	CATSGNTEAFF	TGTGCCACCTCGGGGAACACTGAAGCTTTCTTT
TRBV10-2	few	.	TRBJ2-7	CASSLRAQLYEQYF	TGCGCCAGCTCCCTCAGGGCCCAACTCTACGAGCAGTACTTC
TRBV1	.	.	TRBJ2-1	CTSSLPGLAGVEQFF	TGCACCAGCAGCTTACCGGGACTAGCGGGAGTTGAGCAGTTCTTC
TRBV7-9	.	TRBD1	TRBJ1-5	CASTPAGGGNQPQHF	TGTGCCAGCACCCCGGCAGGGGGAGGCAATCAGCCCCAGCATTTT
TRBV29-1	.	.	TRBJ2-7	CSVDRGSEQYF	TGCAGCGTTGATAGGGGGTCGGAGCAGTACTTC